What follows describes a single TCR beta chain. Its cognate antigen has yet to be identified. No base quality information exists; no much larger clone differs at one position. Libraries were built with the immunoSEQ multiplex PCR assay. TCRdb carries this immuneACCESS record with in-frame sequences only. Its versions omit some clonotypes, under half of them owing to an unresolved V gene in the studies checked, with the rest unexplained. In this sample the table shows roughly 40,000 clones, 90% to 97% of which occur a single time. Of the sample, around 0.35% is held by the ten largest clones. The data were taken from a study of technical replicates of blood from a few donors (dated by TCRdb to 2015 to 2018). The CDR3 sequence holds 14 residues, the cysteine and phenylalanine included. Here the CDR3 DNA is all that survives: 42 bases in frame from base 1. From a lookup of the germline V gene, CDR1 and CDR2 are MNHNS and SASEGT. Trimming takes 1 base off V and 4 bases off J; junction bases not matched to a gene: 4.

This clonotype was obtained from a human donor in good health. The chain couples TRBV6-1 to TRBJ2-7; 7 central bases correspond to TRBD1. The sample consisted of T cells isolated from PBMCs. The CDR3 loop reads CASSEVQGDYEQYF. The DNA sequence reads TGTGCCAGCAGTGAAGTTCAGGGGGATTACGAGCAGTACTTC.